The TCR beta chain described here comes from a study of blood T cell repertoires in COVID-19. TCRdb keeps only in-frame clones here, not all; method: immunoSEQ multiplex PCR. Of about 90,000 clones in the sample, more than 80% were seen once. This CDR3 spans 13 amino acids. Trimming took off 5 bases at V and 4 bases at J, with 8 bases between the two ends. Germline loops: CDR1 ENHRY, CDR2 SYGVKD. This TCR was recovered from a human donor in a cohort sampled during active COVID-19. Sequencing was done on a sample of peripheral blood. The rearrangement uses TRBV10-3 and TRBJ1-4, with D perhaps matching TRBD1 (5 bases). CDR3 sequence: CAISRDFNEKLFF. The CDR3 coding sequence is TGTGCCATCAGTAGGGACTTTAATGAAAAACTGTTTTTT.